This T cell receptor beta chain was observed in a study of shared clonotypes between healthy human individuals. About this clone itself: One end of the junction is discordant with germline, which a read error may explain.

Using immunoSEQ multiplex PCR, the repertoire was profiled, and TCRdb retains in-frame clones only, with some absent. The table includes around 95,000 clones, over 40% detected once. CDR1 SSHAT and CDR2 FNYEAQ come from the germline V gene (reference sequence). This CDR3 has 14 amino acids. The TCR originated in a woman aged 40 to 50 in good health. Some clones in this sample may be carry-over from other donors' samples. What was sequenced was PBMCs. This chain uses TRBV7-7 with TRBJ1-4; 7 nucleotides line up with TRBD1. CDR3 sequence: CASSPGGSNEKLFF. As DNA, the CDR3 is TGTGCTAGCAGCCCAGGGGGTTCTAATGAAAAACTGTTTTTT.